One and the same sample provided the 9 T cell receptor beta chains below, sequenced in a study of OX40 agonist ivuxolimab in advanced cancers. Profiled with immunoSEQ multiplex PCR; TCRdb holds only in-frame clones, not every one. The sample comprises 68,000 or so clones, about nine tenths of which are singletons, and roughly 8.2% rests with the top ten. Here the sequenced sample was CD4+ or CD8+ T cells sorted from blood, taken in a trial of the OX40 agonist ivuxolimab. These receptors came from an adult with an advanced solid tumor such as melanoma, head and neck, liver or kidney cancer.

CDR3 coding DNA: TGTGCCAGTAGTATAGCCCGACAGGGGGCAGAAGCTTTCTTT. Translated, it gives CASSIARQGAEAFF. The chain links TRBV19 to TRBJ1-1; 10 positions agree with TRBD1. V gave up 1 base and J gave up 8 bases; unmatched junction bases: 4. The CDR3 has 14 residues. Germline CDR1 and CDR2: LNHDA and SQIVND (reference sequence).

V gene TRBV6-5 combines with J gene TRBJ1-6; no clear D. Germline values: CDR1 MNHEY, CDR2 SVGAGI. This CDR3 is built from 13 residues. Trimming removed 8 bases at V and 10 bases at J, with 15 bases between. CDR3 sequence reads: CASRLWSGSPLHF. Here the CDR3 DNA reads TGTGCCAGCCGCTTGTGGTCGGGGTCACCCCTCCACTTT.

The V and J genes are TRBV6-6 and TRBJ1-2, with D unresolved. Germline V lookup: CDR1 MNHNY, CDR2 SVGAGI (reference sequence). The CDR3 length is 10 residues. Trimming left V 6 bases short and J 7 bases short, with 6 bases between. CDR3: CASREIGYTF. Written as DNA, the CDR3 is TGTGCCAGCAGAGAAATTGGCTACACCTTC.

This clone has at least ten counts. The chain is built from TRBV5-4 and TRBJ1-2; 7 positions agree with TRBD1. Germline-derived CDR1 and CDR2 are SGHNT and YYREEE (reference sequence). V was pared by 4 bases and J by 1 base, with 4 bases of the junction left unmatched. The CDR3 length is 14 residues. CDR3 protein: CASSPGQLNYGYTF. The CDR3 DNA is TGTGCCAGCAGCCCGGGACAGCTTAACTATGGCTACACCTTC.

This chain joins TRBV18 and TRBJ2-5; D unresolved. The CDR3 is 13 residues long. Germline V gene sequence: CDR1 KGHSH, CDR2 LQKENI. V was trimmed by 4 bases and J by 5 bases, leaving 11 bases between them. CDR3 DNA sequence: TGTGCCAGCTCACTCTCGTTGGAGGAGACCCAGTACTTC. Amino acid sequence: CASSLSLEETQYF.

This chain uses TRBV18 with TRBJ1-3; D is unclear. V was pared by 3 bases and J by 0 bases, with 12 bases between. CDR1 and CDR2 from the germline V gene are KGHSH and LQKENI. The CDR3 runs to 16 residues. CDR3 region: CASSPYAGDSGNTIYF. The CDR3 DNA follows: TGTGCCAGCTCACCTTATGCAGGAGACTCTGGAAACACCATATATTTT.

The chain has TRBV28 and TRBJ1-2; 7 bases match TRBD1. The CDR3 has 14 residues. With V trimmed by 5 bases and J by 2 bases, 5 bases remained unmatched. Germline V lookup: CDR1 MDHEN, CDR2 SYDVKM. The CDR3 bases are TGTGCCAGCAGTACCCCGACAGGGAACTATGGCTACACCTTC. It is translated as CASSTPTGNYGYTF.

This clone was found a few times. The rearrangement joins TRBV5-1 to TRBJ2-5, with a tentative D call TRBD1 (5 bases). Trimming shortened V by 5 bases and J by 4 bases, and 12 bases separated the two germline ends. The CDR3 runs 13 residues. CDR1 and CDR2 from the germline V gene are SGHRS and YFSETQ. The CDR3: CASRWAGPETQYF. The CDR3, as DNA: TGCGCCAGCAGATGGGCAGGGCCAGAGACCCAGTACTTC.

The chain couples TRBV6-5 to TRBJ1-5, with D maybe TRBD1 (5 bases). Trimming cost V 4 bases and J 3 bases, with 7 bases left between them. CDR3 length: 13 amino acids. Germline V gene sequence: CDR1 MNHEY, CDR2 SVGAGI. The CDR3 loop is CASSSGFNQPQHF. As DNA, the CDR3 is TGTGCCAGCAGTTCAGGGTTCAATCAGCCCCAGCATTTT.